The sequence of this T cell receptor (beta chain) was determined in a study of monozygotic twins with inflammatory bowel disease. Findings of the study overall: Background noise in patient repertoires may stem from differing immunosuppressive treatments.

Germline assignment: CDR1 MDHEN and CDR2 SYDVKM. The CDR3 loop spans 19 amino acids. UMIs that had a 6-nucleotide sample barcode were put in using template switching. Reanalyzing the 5' RACE reads, TCRdb keeps one entry per CDR3 protein, without DNA. Found here are a few hundred thousand distinct CDR3 sequences; the top ten clones hold about 5%. To note about this clonotype: What it recognizes is unknown.

Sequenced material: blood. This TCR came from a human donor with ulcerative colitis or Crohn's disease, or a healthy co-twin of an affected twin (not recorded which). The chain recombines TRBV28 with TRBJ2-7; TCRdb's assignment of TRBD2 cannot be checked, as there is no DNA. CDR3 sequence: CASSPGLARTSYLTYEQYF.